This T cell receptor beta chain derives from a study of shared clonotypes between healthy human individuals. The repertoire was sequenced with immunoSEQ multiplex PCR; TCRdb's copy has only in-frame clones and lacks some. The sample has 110,000 or so clones; approximately 70% are singletons. This clone was picked up a small number of times. Researchers reported that CD8 memory united CD45RO+ cells with CCR7-negative CD45RA+ TemRA cells. This sequence was found in a woman under 40 in good health. The sample comprised memory CD8+ T cells sorted from blood. This sample's subset: CD45RO+ cells pooled with CCR7-negative TemRA cells.

The CDR3 nucleotides read TGTGCCACCAGCAGAGATCGGTTCCCTCCTAATGAGCAGTTCTTC. This sequence encodes CATSRDRFPPNEQFF. The chain couples TRBV15 to TRBJ2-1; no reliable D call. This CDR3 is 15 amino acids long. The germline V gene encodes CDR1 LNHNV and CDR2 YYDKDF (reference sequence). V was clipped by 0 bases and J by 7 bases, with 13 bases between them.